This T cell receptor (beta chain) is drawn from a study of T cells in Graves' hyperthyroidism and ophthalmopathy. Regarding this clonotype: This may be a read error: a much more frequent sequence differs by one nucleotide.

The V gene's germline CDR1 is MNHNS and CDR2 SASEGT. The CDR3 has 15 residues. V was clipped by 6 bases and J by 1 base; unmatched bases: 9. TCR beta CDR3 regions were amplified from RNA transcripts. The TCR CDR3 was amplified in a first-round RT-PCR using the HTBI primer set. One entry per CDR3 protein, called by TCRdb with MiXCR from the multiplex PCR reads. The table records hundreds of thousands of distinct CDR3 sequences, over 15% of them present only once. Sequences were obtained from blood. V and J are TRBV6-1 and TRBJ2-7; the match to TRBD2 covers 7 bases. The sequence came from a woman aged 60-75 years with Graves' ophthalmopathy. The CDR3 sequence is CASRESGETSYEQYF. In nucleotides, the CDR3 is TGTGCCAGCAGAGAAAGCGGGGAGACTTCCTACGAGCAGTACTTC.